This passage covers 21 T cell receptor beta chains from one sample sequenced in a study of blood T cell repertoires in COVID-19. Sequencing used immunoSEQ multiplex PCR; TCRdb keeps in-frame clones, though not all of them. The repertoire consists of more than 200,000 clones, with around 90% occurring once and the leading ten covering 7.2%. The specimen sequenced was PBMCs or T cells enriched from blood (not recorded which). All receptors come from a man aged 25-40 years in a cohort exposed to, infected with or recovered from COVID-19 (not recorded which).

The CDR3 DNA follows: TGCAGCGTTCGTAGGGGACTCTCCTACGAGCAGTACTTC. Amino acid sequence: CSVRRGLSYEQYF. The chain employs TRBV29-1 and TRBJ2-7; D may be TRBD2 (6 bases). This CDR3 has 13 amino acids. V was shortened by 5 bases and J by 0 bases, with 11 bases between the two germline ends. Germline CDR1 reads SQVTM; CDR2 reads ANQGSEA.

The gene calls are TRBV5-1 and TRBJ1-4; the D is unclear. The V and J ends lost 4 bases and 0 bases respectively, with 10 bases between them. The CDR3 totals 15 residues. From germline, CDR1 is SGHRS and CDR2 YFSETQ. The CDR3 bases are TGCGCCAGCAGCCCCCTCTCTGCAACTAATGAAAAACTGTTTTTT. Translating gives CASSPLSATNEKLFF.

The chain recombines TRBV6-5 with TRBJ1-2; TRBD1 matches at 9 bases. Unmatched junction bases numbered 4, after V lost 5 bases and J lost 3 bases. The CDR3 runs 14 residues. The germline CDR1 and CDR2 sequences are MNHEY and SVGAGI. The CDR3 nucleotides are TGTGCCAGCAGTCCGGGACAGGGACACTATGGCTACACCTTC. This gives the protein CASSPGQGHYGYTF.

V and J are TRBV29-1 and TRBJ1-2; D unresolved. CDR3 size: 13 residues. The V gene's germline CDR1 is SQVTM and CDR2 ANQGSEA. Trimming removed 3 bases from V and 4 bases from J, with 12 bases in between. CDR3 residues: CSVESDITYGYTF. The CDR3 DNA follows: TGCAGCGTTGAGAGTGACATAACCTATGGCTACACCTTC.

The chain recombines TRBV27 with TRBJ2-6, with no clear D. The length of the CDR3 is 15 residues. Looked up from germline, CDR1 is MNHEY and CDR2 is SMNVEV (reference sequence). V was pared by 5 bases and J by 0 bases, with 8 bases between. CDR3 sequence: CASSGPYSGANVLTF. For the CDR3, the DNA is TGTGCCAGCAGTGGCCCTTACTCTGGGGCCAACGTCCTGACTTTC.

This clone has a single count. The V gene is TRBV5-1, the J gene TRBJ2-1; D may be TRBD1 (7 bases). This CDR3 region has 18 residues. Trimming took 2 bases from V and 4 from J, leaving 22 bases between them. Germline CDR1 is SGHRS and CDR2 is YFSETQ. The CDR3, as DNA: TGCGCCAGCAGCTTCTACAGGGGAGGATCGGTGGGATACAATGAGCAGTTCTTC. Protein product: CASSFYRGGSVGYNEQFF.

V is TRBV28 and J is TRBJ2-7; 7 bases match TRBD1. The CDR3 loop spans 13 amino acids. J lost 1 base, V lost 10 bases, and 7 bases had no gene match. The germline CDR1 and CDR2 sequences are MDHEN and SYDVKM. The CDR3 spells CAIRDRRSYEQYF. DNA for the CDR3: TGTGCCATCCGGGACAGAAGGTCCTACGAGCAGTACTTC.

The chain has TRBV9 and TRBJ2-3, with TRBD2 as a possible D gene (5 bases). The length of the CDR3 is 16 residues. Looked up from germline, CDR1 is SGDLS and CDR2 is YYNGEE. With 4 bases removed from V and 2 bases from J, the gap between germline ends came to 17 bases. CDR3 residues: CASSPPRGLPTDTQYF. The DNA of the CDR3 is TGTGCCAGCAGCCCACCCCGAGGGCTCCCCACAGATACGCAGTATTTT.

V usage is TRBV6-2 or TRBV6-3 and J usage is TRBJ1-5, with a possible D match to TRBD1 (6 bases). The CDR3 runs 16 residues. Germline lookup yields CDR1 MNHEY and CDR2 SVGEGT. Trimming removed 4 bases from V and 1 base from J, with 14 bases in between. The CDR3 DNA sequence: TGTGCCAGCAGTTCGGCCGGGACACCGAGCAATCAGCCCCAGCATTTT. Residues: CASSSAGTPSNQPQHF.

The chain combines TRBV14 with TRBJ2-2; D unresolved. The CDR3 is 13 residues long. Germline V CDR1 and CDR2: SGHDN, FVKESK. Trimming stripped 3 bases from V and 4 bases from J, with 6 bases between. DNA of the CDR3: TGTGCCAGCAGCCACAAGCCCACCGGGGAGCTGTTTTTT. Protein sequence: CASSHKPTGELFF.

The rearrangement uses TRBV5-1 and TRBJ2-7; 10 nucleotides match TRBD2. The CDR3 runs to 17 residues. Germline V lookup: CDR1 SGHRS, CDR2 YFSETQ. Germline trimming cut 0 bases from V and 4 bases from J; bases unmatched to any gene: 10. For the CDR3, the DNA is TGCGCCAGCAGCTTGGTGTCTAGCGGGAGAGCGAGGTACGAGCAGTACTTC. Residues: CASSLVSSGRARYEQYF.

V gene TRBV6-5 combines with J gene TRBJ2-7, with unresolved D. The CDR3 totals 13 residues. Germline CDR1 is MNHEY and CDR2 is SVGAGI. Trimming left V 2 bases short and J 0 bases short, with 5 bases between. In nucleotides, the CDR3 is TGTGCCAGCAGTTACGAGTACTCCTACGAGCAGTACTTC. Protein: CASSYEYSYEQYF.

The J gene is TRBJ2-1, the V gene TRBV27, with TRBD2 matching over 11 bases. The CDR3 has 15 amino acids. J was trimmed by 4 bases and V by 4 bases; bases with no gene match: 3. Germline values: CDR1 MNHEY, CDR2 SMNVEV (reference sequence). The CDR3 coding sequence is TGTGCCAGCAGTTCCGGGACTAGCGGTTACAATGAGCAGTTCTTC. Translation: CASSSGTSGYNEQFF.

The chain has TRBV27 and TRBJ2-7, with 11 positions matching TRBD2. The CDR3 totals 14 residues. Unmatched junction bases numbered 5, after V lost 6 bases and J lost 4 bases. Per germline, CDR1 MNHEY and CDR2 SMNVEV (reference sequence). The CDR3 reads CASRTGTSGYEQYF. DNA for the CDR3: TGTGCCAGCAGGACCGGGACTAGCGGTTACGAGCAGTACTTC.

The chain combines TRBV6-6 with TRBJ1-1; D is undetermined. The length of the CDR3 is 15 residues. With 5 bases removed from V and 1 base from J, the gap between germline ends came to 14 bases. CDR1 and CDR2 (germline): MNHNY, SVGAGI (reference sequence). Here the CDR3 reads CASSLTRGANTEAFF. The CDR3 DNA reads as TGTGCCAGCAGTCTCACCCGGGGTGCGAACACTGAAGCTTTCTTT.

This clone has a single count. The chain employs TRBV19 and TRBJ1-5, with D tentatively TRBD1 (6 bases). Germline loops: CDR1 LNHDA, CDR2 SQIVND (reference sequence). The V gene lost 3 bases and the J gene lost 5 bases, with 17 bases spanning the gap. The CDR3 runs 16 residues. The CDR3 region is CASSIPHGGQYQPQHF. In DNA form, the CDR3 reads TGTGCCAGTAGTATCCCCCACGGGGGGCAATATCAGCCCCAGCATTTT.

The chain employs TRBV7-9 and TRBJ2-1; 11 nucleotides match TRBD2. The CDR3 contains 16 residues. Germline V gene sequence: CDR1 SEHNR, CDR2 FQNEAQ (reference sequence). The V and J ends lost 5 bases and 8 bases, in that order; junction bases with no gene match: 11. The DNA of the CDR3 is TGTGCCAGCAGCGCGCTGACTAGCGGGACTATCGATGAGCAGTTCTTC. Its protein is CASSALTSGTIDEQFF.

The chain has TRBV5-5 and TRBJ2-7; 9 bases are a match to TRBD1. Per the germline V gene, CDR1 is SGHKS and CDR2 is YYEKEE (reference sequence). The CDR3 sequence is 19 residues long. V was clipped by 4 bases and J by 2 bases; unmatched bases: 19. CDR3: CASSVYLSRRTGDPYEQYF. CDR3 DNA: TGTGCCAGCAGCGTTTACCTATCCCGCAGGACAGGGGATCCCTACGAGCAGTACTTC.

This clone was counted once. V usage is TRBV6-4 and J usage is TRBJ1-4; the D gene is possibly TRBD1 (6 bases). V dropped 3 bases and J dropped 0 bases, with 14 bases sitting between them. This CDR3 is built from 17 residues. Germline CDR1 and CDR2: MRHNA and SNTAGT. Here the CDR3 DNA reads TGTGCCAGCAGTGAATCGGGACACTTTGCAACTAATGAAAAACTGTTTTTT. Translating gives CASSESGHFATNEKLFF.

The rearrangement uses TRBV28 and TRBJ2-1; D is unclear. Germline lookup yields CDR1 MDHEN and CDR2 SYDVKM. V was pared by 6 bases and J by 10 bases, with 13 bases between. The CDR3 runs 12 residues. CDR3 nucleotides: TGTGCCAGCAGCCGCACTTACCCCGAGCAGTTCTTC. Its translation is CASSRTYPEQFF.

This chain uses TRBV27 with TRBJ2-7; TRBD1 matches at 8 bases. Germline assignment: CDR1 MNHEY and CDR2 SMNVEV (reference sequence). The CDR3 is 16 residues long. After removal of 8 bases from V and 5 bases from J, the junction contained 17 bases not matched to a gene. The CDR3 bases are TGTGCCAGCGCCGAGCAACCATGGACAGGGTGGCACGAGCAGTACTTC. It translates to CASAEQPWTGWHEQYF.